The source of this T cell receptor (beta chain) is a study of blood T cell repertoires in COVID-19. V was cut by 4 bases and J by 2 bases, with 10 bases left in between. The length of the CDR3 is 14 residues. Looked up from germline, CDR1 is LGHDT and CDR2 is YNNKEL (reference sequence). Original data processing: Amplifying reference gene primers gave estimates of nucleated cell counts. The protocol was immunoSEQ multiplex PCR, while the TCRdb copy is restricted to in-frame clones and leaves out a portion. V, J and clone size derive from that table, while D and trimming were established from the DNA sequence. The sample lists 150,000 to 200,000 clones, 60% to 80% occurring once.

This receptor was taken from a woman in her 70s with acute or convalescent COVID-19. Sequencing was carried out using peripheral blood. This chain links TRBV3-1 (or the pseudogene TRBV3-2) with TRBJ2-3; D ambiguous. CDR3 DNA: TGTGCCAGCAGCCCCATCCAGGCCACAGATACGCAGTATTTT. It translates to CASSPIQATDTQYF.